This T cell receptor beta chain derives from a study of cytomegalovirus exposure and HLA in healthy donors. Study details: Among about 179 million T cells, an earlier analysis found 90 million to 130 million unique TCR beta sequences.

In the PCR, 60 Vbeta and 13 Jbeta primers were used. Assay: immunoSEQ multiplex PCR; the TCRdb copy retains only in-frame clones and omits some. Its listing shows some 34,000 clones. Germline V gene sequence: CDR1 SGHAT, CDR2 FQNNGV. V lost 3 bases to trimming and J lost 2 bases, with 7 bases between them. The CDR3 length is 13 residues. The chain carries TRBV11-2 and TRBJ2-5, with D hard to call. Sequenced material: PBMCs. This sequence was found in a man aged 40-49 years in good health and CMV-seronegative. The CDR3 nucleotides are TGTGCCAGCAGCTTCGGGTATCAAGAGACCCAGTACTTC. Amino acids: CASSFGYQETQYF. Full variable domain (remainder filled in from reference TRBV11-2 and TRBJ2-5): EAGVAQSPRYKIIEKRQSVAFWCNPISGHATLYWYQQILGQGPKLLIQFQNNGVVDDSQLPKDRFSAERLKGVDSTLKIQPAKLEDSAVYLCASSFGYQETQYFGPGTRLLVL.